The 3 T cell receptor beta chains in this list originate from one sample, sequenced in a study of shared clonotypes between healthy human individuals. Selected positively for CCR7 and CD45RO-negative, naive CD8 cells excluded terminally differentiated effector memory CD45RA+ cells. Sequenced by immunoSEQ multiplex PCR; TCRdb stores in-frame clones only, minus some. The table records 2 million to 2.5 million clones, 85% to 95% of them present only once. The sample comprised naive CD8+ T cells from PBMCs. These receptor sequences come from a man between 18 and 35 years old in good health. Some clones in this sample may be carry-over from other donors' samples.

In DNA, the CDR3 is TGTGCCAGCAGCCCCCTAGGGACAGGGGGCGCGGACACCATATATTTT. It encodes CASSPLGTGGADTIYF. This chain joins TRBV7-6 and TRBJ1-3, with TRBD1 matching over 12 bases. CDR1 is SGHVS, CDR2 FNYEAQ, per germline. The ends lost 5 bases at V and 8 bases at J; junction bases unmatched: 10. This CDR3 spans 16 amino acids. Combining the CDR3 with reference TRBV7-6 and TRBJ1-3 gives the whole variable domain GAGVSQSPRYKVTKRGQDVALRCDPISGHVSLYWYRQALGQGPEFLTYFNYEAQQDKSGLPNDRFSAERPEGSISTLTIQRTEQRDSAMYRCASSPLGTGGADTIYFGEGSWLTVV.

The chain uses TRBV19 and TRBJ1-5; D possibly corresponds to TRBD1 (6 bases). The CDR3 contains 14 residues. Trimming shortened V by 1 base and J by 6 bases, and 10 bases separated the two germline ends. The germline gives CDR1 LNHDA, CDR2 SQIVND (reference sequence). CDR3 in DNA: TGTGCCAGTAGTATAGTACAGGGAGGTCAGCCCCAGCATTTT. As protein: CASSIVQGGQPQHF.

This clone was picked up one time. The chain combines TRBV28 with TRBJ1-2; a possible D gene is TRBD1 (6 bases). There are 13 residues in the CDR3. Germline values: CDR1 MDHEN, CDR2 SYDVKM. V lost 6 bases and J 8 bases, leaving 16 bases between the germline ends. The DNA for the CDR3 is TGTGCCAGCAGACCAGGGGAAGGGGGGGGCTACACCTTC. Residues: CASRPGEGGGYTF.